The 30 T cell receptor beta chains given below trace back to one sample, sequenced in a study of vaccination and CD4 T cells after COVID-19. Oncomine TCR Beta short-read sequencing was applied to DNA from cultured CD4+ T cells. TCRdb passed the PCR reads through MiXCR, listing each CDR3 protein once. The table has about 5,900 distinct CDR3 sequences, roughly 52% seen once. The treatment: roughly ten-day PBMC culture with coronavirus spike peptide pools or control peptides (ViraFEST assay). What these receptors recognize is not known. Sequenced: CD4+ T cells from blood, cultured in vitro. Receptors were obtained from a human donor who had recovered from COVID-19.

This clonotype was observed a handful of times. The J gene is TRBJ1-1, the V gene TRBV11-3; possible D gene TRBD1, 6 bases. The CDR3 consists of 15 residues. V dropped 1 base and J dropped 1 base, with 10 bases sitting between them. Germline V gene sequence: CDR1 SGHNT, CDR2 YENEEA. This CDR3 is CASSLVRGQNTEAFF. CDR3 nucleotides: TGTGCCAGCAGCTTAGTTCGGGGACAGAACACTGAAGCTTTCTTT.

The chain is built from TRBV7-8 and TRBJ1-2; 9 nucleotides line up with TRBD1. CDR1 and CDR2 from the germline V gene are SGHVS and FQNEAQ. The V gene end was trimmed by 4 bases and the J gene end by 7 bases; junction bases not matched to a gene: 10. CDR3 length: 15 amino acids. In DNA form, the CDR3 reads TGTGCCAGCAGCTGGGGGGGCACAGGGGGCCTTGGCTACACCTTC. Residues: CASSWGGTGGLGYTF.

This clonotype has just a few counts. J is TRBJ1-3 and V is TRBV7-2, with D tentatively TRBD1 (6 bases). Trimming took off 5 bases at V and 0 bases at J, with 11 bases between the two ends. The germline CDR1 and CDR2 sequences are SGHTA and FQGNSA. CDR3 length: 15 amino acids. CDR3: CASSGTGSSGNTIYF. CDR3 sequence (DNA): TGTGCCAGCAGCGGCACAGGGAGCTCTGGAAACACCATATATTTT.

The CDR3 loop is CASSPQAGRGPDTQYF. The DNA for the CDR3 is TGTGCCAGCAGCCCCCAAGCGGGAAGGGGGCCAGATACGCAGTATTTT. This chain uses TRBV7-2 with TRBJ2-3; the D gene could be TRBD1 or TRBD2 (7 bases each). The CDR3 contains 16 residues. V lost 5 bases, J lost 4 bases, and 19 bases lay in between. In germline, CDR1 is SGHTA, CDR2 FQGNSA.

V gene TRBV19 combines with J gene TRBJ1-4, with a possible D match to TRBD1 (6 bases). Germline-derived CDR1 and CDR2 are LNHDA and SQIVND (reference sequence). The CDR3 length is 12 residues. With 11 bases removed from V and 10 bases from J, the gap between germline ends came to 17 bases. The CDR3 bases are TGTGCCGCTGGCTACAGGGATGGAAAACTGTTTTTT. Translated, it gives CAAGYRDGKLFF.

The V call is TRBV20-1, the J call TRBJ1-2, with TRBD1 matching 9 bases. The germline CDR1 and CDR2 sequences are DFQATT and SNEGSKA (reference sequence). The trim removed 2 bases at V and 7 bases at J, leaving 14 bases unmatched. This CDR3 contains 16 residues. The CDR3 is CSARPRQGDTSGGYTF. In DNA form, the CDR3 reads TGCAGTGCTAGACCACGACAGGGGGATACGTCAGGTGGCTACACCTTC.

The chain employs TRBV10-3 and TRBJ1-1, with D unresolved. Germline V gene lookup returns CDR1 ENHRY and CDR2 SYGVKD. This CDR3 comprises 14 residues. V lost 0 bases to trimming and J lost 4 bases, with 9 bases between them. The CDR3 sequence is CAISESMFSTEAFF. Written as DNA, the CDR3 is TGTGCCATCAGTGAGTCGATGTTCAGCACTGAAGCTTTCTTT.

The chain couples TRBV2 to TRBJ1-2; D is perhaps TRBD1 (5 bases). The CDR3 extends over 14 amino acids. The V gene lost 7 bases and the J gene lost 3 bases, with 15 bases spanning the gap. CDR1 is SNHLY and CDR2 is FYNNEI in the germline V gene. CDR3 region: CASTVRVGDYGYTF. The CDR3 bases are TGTGCCAGCACGGTTCGGGTAGGGGACTATGGCTACACCTTC.

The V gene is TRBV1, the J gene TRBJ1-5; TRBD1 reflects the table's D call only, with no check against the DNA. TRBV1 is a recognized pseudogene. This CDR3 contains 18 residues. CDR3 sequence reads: CTSSQSGRVEYSNQPQHF. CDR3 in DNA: TGCACCAGCAGCCAATCAGGCAGGGTGGAATATAGCAATCAGCCCCAGCATTTT.

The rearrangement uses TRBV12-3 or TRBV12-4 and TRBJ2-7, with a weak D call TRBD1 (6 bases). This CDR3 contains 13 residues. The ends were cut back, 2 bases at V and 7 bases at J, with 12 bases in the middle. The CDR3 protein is CASSLREGGEQYF. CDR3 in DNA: TGTGCCAGCAGTTTAAGAGAAGGGGGAGAGCAGTACTTC.

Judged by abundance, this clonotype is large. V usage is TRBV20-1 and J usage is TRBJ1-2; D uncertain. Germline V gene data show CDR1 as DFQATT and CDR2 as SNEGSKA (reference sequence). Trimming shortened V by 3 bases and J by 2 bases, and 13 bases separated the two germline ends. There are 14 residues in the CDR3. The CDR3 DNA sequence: TGCAGTGCTAGTGATAACAGAAGAAACTATGGCTACACCTTC. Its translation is CSASDNRRNYGYTF.

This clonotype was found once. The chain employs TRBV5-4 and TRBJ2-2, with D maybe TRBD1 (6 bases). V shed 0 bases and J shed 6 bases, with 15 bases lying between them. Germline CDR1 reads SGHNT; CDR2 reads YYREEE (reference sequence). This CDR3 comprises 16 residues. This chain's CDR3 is CASSLATGLGAGELFF. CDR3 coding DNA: TGTGCCAGCAGCTTGGCTACAGGGTTAGGTGCCGGGGAGCTGTTTTTT.

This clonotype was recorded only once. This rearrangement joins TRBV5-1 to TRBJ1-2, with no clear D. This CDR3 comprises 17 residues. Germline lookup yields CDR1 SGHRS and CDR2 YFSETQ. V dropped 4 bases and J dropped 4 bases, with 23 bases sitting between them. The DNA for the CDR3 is TGCGCCAGCAGCCCTGCCCCGGGCAGCGGATTTGGCTATGGCTACACCTTC. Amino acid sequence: CASSPAPGSGFGYGYTF.

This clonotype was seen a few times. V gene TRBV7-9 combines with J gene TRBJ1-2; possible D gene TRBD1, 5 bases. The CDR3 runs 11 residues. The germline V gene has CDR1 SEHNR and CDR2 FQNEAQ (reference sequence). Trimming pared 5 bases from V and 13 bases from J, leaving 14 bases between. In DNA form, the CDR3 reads TGTGCCAGCAGCCTAGACAGAACGAGCACCTTC. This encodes CASSLDRTSTF.

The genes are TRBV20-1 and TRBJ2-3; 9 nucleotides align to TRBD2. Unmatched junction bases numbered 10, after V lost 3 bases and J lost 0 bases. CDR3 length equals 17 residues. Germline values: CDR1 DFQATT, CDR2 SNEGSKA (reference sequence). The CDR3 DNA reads TGCAGTGCTAGGTCGGCTGAGACTAGCGGTAGCACAGATACGCAGTATTTT. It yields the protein CSARSAETSGSTDTQYF.

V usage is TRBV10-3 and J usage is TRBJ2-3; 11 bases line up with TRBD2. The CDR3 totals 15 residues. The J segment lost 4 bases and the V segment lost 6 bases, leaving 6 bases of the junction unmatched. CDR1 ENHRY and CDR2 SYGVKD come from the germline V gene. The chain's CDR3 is CAIRTTSGKADTQYF. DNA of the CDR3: TGTGCCATCAGAACGACTAGCGGGAAAGCAGATACGCAGTATTTT.

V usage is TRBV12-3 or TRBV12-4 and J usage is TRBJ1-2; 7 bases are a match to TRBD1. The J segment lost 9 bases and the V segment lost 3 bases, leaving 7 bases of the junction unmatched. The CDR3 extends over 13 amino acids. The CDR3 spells CASSLTGFESYTF. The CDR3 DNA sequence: TGTGCCAGCAGTTTGACAGGGTTTGAGAGCTACACCTTC.

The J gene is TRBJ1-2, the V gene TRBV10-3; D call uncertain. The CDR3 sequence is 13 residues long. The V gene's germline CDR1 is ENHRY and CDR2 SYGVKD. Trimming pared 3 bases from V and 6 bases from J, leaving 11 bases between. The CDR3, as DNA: TGTGCCATCAGTGAAATTACCCGGCATGGCTACACCTTC. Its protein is CAISEITRHGYTF.

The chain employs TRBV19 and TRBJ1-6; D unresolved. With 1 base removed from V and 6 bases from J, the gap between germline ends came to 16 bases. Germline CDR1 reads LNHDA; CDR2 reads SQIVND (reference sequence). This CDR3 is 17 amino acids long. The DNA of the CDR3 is TGTGCCAGTAGTATAGGTCAAAGCGCAATCTCTAATTCACCCCTCCACTTT. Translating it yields CASSIGQSAISNSPLHF.

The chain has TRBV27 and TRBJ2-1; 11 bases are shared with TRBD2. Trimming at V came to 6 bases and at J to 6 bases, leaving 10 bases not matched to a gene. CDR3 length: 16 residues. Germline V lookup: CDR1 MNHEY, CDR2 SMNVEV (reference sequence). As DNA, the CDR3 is TGTGCCAGCAGACTGACGGGACTAGCGGCCCTCAATGAGCAGTTCTTC. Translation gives CASRLTGLAALNEQFF.

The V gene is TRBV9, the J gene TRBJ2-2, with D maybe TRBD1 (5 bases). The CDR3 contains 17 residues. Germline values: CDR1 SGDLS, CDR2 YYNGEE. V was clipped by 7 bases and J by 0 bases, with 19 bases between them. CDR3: CASSPRRQGTNTGELFF. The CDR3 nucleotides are TGTGCCAGCTCCCCCAGAAGGCAGGGAACGAACACCGGGGAGCTGTTTTTT.

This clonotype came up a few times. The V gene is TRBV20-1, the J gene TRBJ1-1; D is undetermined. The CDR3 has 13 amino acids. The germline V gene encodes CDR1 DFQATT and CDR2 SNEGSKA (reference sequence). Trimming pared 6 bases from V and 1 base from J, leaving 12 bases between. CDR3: CSAPAGGNTEAFF. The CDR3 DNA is TGCAGTGCCCCCGCAGGTGGGAACACTGAAGCTTTCTTT.

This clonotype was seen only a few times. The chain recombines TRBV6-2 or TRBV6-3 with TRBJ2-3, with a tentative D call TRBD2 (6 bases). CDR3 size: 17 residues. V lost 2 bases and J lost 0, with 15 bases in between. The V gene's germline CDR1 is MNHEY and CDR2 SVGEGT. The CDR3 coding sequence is TGTGCCAGCAGTTACGGACGGGGGAAAAAGAGCACAGATACGCAGTATTTT. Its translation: CASSYGRGKKSTDTQYF.

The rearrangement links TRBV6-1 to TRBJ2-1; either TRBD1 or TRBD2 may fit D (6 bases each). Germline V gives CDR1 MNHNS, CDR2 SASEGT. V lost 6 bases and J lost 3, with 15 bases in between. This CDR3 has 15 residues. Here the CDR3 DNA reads TGTGCCAGCAGGCTGGCGAAGGGGGGCTACAATGAGCAGTTCTTC. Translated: CASRLAKGGYNEQFF.

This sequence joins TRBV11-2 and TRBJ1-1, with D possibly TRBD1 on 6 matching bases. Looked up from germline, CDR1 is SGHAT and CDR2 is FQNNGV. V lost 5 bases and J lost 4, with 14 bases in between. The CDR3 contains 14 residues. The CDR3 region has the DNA TGTGCCAGCAGCCAGGACCAAGGGGGCACTGAAGCTTTCTTT. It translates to CASSQDQGGTEAFF.

The CDR3, as DNA: TGTGCCAGCAGCCAAGAAGGGGGAGGCAATCAGCCCCAGCATTTT. Encoded protein: CASSQEGGGNQPQHF. The V and J genes are TRBV4-2 and TRBJ1-5, with D perhaps TRBD1 (6 bases). Germline CDR1 and CDR2: LGHNA and YNFKEQ. Trimming pared 0 bases from V and 2 bases from J, leaving 8 bases between. This CDR3 region has 15 residues.

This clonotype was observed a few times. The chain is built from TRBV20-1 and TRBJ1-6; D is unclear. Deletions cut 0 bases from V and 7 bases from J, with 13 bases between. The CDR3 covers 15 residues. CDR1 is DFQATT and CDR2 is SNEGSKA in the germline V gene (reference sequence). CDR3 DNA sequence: TGCAGTGCTAGAGATGGGGAGCGGCAGAATTCACCCCTCCACTTT. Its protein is CSARDGERQNSPLHF.

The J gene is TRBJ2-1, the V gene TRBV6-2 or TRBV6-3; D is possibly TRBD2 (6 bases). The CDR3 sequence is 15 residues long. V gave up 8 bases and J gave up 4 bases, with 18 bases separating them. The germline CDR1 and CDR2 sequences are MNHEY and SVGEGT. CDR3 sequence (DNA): TGTGCCAGCTTTGGGCGGGACCGAGATTACAATGAGCAGTTCTTC. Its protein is CASFGRDRDYNEQFF.

CDR3: CSARDSYGSETQYF. The CDR3, as DNA: TGCAGTGCTAGAGATAGTTACGGGTCCGAGACCCAGTACTTC. J is TRBJ2-5 and V is TRBV20-1, with D unclear. The germline V and J ends were trimmed by 0 bases and 5 bases, with 13 bases remaining between them. The CDR3 totals 14 residues. Per the germline V gene, CDR1 is DFQATT and CDR2 is SNEGSKA (reference sequence).

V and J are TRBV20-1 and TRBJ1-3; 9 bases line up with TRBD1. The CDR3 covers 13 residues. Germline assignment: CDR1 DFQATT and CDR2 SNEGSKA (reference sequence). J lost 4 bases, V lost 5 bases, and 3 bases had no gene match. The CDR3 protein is CSAPGQGGNTIYF. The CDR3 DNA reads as TGCAGTGCTCCAGGACAGGGGGGAAACACCATATATTTT.